Listed below are T cell receptor beta chains from one sample, sequenced in a study of cytomegalovirus exposure and HLA in healthy donors. Libraries were prepared by immunoSEQ multiplex PCR; TCRdb keeps only in-frame clonotypes and omits some of them. The sample comprises roughly 200,000 clones, approximately 80% of which are singletons, and roughly 13% rests with the top ten. Specimen: PBMCs. Source of these receptors: a woman aged 25 to 45 in good health and CMV-seropositive. CDR3s leave out the opening cysteine and the closing phenylalanine or tryptophan. D genes are given only for firm matches.

v_call	d_call	j_call	cdr3_aa
TRBV5-8	TRBD2	TRBJ2-7	ASSHGLAGDSYEQY
TRBV7-9	TRBD1	TRBJ2-7	ASSPGGTGGYEQY
TRBV19	NA	TRBJ1-4	ASSIRQHNEKLF
TRBV5-6	NA	TRBJ2-7	ASRSLGVLSYEQY
TRBV29-1	NA	TRBJ1-2	SVDFGNYGYT
TRBV4-2	TRBD2	TRBJ2-1	ASSQESLAGGPYNEQF
TRBV27	NA	TRBJ1-3	ASRPYPFGQFGGNTIY
TRBV7-3	NA	TRBJ2-3	ASSFGSFPDTQY
TRBV28	TRBD2	TRBJ2-3	ASSQTSYTQY
TRBV4-1	NA	TRBJ1-3	ASRPWDSGYRNTIY
TRBV4-2	TRBD1	TRBJ1-2	ASTTSGTGHDYGYT
TRBV27	NA	TRBJ2-2	ASSFPRGVNTGELF
TRBV28	TRBD1	TRBJ1-2	ASSLLNRGERDYGYT
TRBV6-1	NA	TRBJ2-1	ASKAGTYNEQF
TRBV28	TRBD1	TRBJ1-3	ASSSYGQGNTIY
TRBV7-3	TRBD1	TRBJ1-1	ASSLNAGGEAF
TRBV7-2	NA	TRBJ1-2	ASSSAQTAPYGYT
TRBV7-9	NA	TRBJ2-2	SSSLSLKGFSTGELF
TRBV6-8	TRBD1	TRBJ1-2	AIPGQNYGYT
TRBV19	TRBD2	TRBJ2-1	ASSLVIAGAHEFRRSYNEQF
TRBV19	NA	TRBJ1-4	ASCPTGTVNRKLF
TRBV7-9	TRBD1	TRBJ1-3	ASSPVTGMPSGNTIY
TRBV4-3	TRBD2	TRBJ2-7	ASSQERTSSYEQY
TRBV30	NA	TRBJ2-2	AWSVRGWTGELF
TRBV30	TRBD1	TRBJ1-2	ASPPRQGLFYGYT
TRBV5-4	NA	TRBJ1-2	ASSLSGTYYGYT
TRBV4-1	NA	TRBJ2-1	ASSQLFLTGTQNEQF
TRBV6-1	NA	TRBJ2-7	ASSVLGSGNYEQY
TRBV6-5	NA	TRBJ1-2	ASSYSTTKGFGYT
TRBV25-1	NA	TRBJ1-1	ASSVPGDTEAF
TRBV11-2	NA	TRBJ1-3	ASSLAGGLSSGNTIY
TRBV27	NA	TRBJ2-3	ASSRLAGTDTQY
TRBV10-3	TRBD2	TRBJ2-1	AISREGLLGEQF
TRBV13	TRBD2	TRBJ2-5	ASSLAPGTSGWLKTQY
TRBV6-1	NA	TRBJ2-3	ASSSGESTDTQY
TRBV9	TRBD2	TRBJ2-5	ASSADAGGEETQY
TRBV7-2	NA	TRBJ2-7	ASSLGRYYEQY
TRBV5-4	TRBD1	TRBJ2-7	ASSLKDRSSYEQY
TRBV6-5	TRBD1	TRBJ1-1	ASSYSVRGETEAF
TRBV19	TRBD2	TRBJ2-2	ASSSRWGLAGTNTGELF
TRBV4-1	NA	TRBJ1-3	ASSQDPGGDSGNTIY
TRBV11-2	TRBD2	TRBJ2-7	ASRVSSGPSYEQY
TRBV30	TRBD1	TRBJ1-4	AWSRRTGQGANEKLF
TRBV30	TRBD1	TRBJ1-1	AWSSIDRGAEAF
TRBV9	TRBD2	TRBJ2-6	ASSAGGSGIGANVLT
TRBV7-6	NA	TRBJ2-7	ASSLEGETYEQY
TRBV9	NA	TRBJ2-7	ASSVAAASYEQY
TRBV2	NA	TRBJ1-2	ASSPLRGVYGYT
TRBV19	TRBD2	TRBJ2-3	ASSILAGMGMGDTQY
TRBV19	TRBD1	TRBJ1-3	ASLDRLSGNTIY
TRBV19	NA	TRBJ2-3	ASSMEVSDFADTQY